This paragraph covers one T cell receptor beta chain sequence. Its antigen is unknown. The record originates from a study of OX40 agonist ivuxolimab in advanced cancers. Study-level points and caveats: A proportion of nonresponders additionally exhibited low normalized T-cell clonal expansion.

Profiled with immunoSEQ multiplex PCR; TCRdb holds only in-frame clones, not every one. The sample shows 35,000 or so clones, approximately 80% of them seen only once. V was pared by 4 bases and J by 8 bases, with 5 bases of the junction left unmatched. CDR1 and CDR2 from the germline V gene are MNHNY and SVGAGI (reference sequence). The CDR3 is made up of 13 amino acids. This receptor was identified in an adult with an advanced solid tumor such as melanoma, head and neck, liver or kidney cancer. V usage is TRBV6-6 and J usage is TRBJ1-2; 9 nucleotides align to TRBD1. The sample here was CD4+ or CD8+ T cells sorted from blood, taken in a trial of the OX40 agonist ivuxolimab. CDR3 protein: CASSLQGARGYTF. The CDR3 coding sequence is TGTGCCAGCAGTTTACAGGGGGCGCGAGGCTACACCTTC.